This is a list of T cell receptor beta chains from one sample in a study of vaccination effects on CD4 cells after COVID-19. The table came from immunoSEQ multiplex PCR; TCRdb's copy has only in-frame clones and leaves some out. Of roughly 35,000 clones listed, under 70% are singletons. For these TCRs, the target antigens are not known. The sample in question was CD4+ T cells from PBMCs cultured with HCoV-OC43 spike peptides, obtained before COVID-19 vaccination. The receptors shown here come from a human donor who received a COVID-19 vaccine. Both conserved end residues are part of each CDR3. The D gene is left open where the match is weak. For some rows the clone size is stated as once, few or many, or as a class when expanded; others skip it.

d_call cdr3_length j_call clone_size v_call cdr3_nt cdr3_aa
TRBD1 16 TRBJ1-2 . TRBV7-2 TGTGCCAGCAGCTTAGCGCGTGTGACAGGGAAGAGTGGCTACACCTTC CASSLARVTGKSGYTF
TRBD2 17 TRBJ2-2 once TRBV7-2 TGTGCCAGCAGCTTAGTCGCGGGAGTTCAGTACACCGGGGAGCTGTTTTTT CASSLVAGVQYTGELFF
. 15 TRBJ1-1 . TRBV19 TGTGCCAGTAGTATATACGGTGAGATGAACACTGAAGCTTTCTTT CASSIYGEMNTEAFF
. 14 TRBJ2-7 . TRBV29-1 TGCAGCGTGGAACGGGGATCTGGGTCCTACGAGCAGTACTTC CSVERGSGSYEQYF
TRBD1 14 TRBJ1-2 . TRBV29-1 TGCAGCGTTGAAGATCCTTACAGGGGGCAAGGCTACACCTTT CSVEDPYRGQGYTF
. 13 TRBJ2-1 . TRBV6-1 TGTGCCAGCAGTGATTCAGTTTACAATGAGCAGTTCTTC CASSDSVYNEQFF
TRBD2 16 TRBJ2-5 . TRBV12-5 TGTGCTAGTGGCCTAATAGCGGGAGGTCCTATTGAGACCCAGTACTTC CASGLIAGGPIETQYF
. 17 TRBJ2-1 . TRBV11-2 TGTGCCAGCAGCTTAGGGTCTCGGGGACCCTACTACAATGAGCAGTTCTTC CASSLGSRGPYYNEQFF
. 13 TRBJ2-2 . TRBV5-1 TGCGCCAGCAACTTACCTAACACCGGGGAGCTGTTTTTT CASNLPNTGELFF
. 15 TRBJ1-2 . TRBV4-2 TGTGCCAGCAGCCAAGCGGTTCAGGGAACATCCGGCTACACCTTC CASSQAVQGTSGYTF
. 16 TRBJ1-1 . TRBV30 TGTGCCTGGAGGGTGACCGGACAGTCCTTGTCCACTGAAGCTTTCTTT CAWRVTGQSLSTEAFF
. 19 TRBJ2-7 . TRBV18 TGTGCCAGCTCACCCGGGGGGCCCGGGACGTTTTCTAGCTCCTACGAGCAGTACTTC CASSPGGPGTFSSSYEQYF
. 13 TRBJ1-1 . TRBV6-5 TGTGCCAGCAGCCTAGAGTTGAACACTGAAGCTTTCTTT CASSLELNTEAFF
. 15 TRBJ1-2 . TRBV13 TGTGCCAGCAGCTTAGGCCCGGGCAGAAACTATGGCTACACCTTC CASSLGPGRNYGYTF
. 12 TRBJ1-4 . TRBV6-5 TGTGCCAGCAGCCCAGGGAGGGGCAGACTGTTTTTT CASSPGRGRLFF
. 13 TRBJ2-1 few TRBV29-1 TGCAGCGTTGAGTCCACCCAGAGGGCGGAGCAGTTCTTC CSVESTQRAEQFF